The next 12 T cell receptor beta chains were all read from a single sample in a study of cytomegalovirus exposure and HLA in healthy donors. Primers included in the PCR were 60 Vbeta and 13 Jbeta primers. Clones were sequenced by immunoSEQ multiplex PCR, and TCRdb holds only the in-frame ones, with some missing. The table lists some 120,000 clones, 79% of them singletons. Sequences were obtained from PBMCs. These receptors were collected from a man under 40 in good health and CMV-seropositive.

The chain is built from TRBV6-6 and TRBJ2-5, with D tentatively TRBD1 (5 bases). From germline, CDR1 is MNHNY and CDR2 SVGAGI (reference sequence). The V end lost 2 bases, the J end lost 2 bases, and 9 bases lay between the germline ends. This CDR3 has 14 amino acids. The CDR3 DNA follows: TGTGCCAGCAGTTACAGCAGGGTGCAAGAGACCCAGTACTTC. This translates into CASSYSRVQETQYF.

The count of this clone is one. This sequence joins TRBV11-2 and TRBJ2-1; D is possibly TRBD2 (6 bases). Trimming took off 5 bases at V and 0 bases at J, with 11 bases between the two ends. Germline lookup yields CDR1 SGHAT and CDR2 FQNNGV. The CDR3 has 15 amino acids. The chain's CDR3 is CASSPGLLSYNEQFF. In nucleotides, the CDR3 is TGTGCCAGCAGCCCGGGACTCCTCTCCTACAATGAGCAGTTCTTC.

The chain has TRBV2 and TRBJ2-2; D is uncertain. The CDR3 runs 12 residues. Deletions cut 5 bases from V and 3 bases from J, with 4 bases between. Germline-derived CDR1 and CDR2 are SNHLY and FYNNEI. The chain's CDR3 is CASSRDTGELFF. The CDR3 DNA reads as TGTGCCAGCAGTCGCGACACCGGGGAGCTGTTTTTT.

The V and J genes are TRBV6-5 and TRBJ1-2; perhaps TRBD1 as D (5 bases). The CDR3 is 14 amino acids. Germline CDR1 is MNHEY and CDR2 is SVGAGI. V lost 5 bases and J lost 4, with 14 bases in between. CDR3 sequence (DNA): TGTGCCAGCAGTACCAGGGCCCCTTCCTATGGCTACACCTTC. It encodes CASSTRAPSYGYTF.

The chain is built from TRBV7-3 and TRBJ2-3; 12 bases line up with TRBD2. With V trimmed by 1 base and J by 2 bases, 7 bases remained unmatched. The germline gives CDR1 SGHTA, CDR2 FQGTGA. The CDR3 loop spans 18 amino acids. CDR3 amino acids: CASSLMGLAGGFTDTQYF. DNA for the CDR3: TGTGCCAGCAGCTTAATGGGCCTAGCGGGGGGGTTCACAGATACGCAGTATTTT.

CDR3 sequence reads: CASSWQTGNYGYTF. For the CDR3, the DNA is TGTGCCAGCAGTTGGCAGACAGGGAACTATGGCTACACCTTC. V gene TRBV28 combines with J gene TRBJ1-2; 7 nucleotides match TRBD1. This CDR3 is 14 amino acids long. Germline CDR1 is MDHEN and CDR2 is SYDVKM. The V and J ends lost 4 bases and 2 bases, in that order; junction bases with no gene match: 4.

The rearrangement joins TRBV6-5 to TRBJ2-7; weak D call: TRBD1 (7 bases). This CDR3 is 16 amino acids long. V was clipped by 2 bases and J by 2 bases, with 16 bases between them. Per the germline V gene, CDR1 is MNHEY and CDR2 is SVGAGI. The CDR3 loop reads CASSYDAGQYTYEQYF. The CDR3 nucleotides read TGTGCCAGCAGTTACGACGCGGGACAGTATACCTACGAGCAGTACTTC.

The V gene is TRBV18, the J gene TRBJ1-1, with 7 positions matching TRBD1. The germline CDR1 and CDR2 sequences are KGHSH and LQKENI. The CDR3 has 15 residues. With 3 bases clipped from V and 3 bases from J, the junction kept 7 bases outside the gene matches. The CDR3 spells CASSPTGVGDTEAFF. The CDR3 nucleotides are TGTGCCAGCTCACCCACAGGGGTTGGGGACACTGAAGCTTTCTTT. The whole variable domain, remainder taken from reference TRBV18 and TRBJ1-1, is NAGVMQNPRHLVRRRGQEARLRCSPMKGHSHVYWYRQLPEEGLKFMVYLQKENIIDESGMPKERFSAEFPKEGPSILRIQQVVRGDSAAYFCASSPTGVGDTEAFFGQGTRLTVV.

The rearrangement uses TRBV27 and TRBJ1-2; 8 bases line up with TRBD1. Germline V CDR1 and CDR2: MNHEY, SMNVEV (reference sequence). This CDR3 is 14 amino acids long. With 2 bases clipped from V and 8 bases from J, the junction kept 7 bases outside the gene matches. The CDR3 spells CASSLRQGYIGYTF. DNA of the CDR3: TGTGCCAGCAGTTTAAGACAGGGGTATATCGGCTACACCTTC.

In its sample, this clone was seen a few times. The CDR3 region has the DNA TGTGCCAGCAGCGTGGGACAGAACACTGAAGCTTTCTTT. This codes for CASSVGQNTEAFF. This rearrangement joins TRBV7-2 to TRBJ1-1, with D possibly TRBD1 on 6 matching bases. The CDR3 totals 13 residues. Germline V gene data show CDR1 as SGHTA and CDR2 as FQGNSA. Deletions cut 5 bases from V and 1 base from J, with 8 bases between.

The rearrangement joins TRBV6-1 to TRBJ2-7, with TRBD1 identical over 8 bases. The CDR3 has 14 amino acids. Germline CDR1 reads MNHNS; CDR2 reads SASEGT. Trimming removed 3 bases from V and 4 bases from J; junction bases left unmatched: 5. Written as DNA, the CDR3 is TGTGCCAGCAGTGACGGGACAGGCCGATACGAGCAGTACTTC. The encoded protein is CASSDGTGRYEQYF.

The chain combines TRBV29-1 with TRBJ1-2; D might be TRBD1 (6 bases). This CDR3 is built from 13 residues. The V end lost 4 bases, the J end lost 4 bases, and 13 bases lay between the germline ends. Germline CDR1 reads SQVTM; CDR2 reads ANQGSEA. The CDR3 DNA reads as TGCAGCGTTGCCCAGGGGCGATCCTATGGCTACACCTTC. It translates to CSVAQGRSYGYTF.